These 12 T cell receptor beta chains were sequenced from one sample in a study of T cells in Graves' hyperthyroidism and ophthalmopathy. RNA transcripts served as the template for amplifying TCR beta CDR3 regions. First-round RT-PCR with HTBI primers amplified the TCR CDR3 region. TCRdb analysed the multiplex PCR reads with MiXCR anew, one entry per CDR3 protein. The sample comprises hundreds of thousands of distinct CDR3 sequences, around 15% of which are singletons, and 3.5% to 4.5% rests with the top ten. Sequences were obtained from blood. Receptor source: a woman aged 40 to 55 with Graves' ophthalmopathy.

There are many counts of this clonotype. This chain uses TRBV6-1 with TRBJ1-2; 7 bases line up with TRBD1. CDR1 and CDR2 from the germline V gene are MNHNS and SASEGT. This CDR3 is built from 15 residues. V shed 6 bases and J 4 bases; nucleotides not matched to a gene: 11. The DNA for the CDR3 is TGTGCCAGCAGCCCTAGGGGGCGAGAGAGCTATGGCTACACCTTC. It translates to CASSPRGRESYGYTF.

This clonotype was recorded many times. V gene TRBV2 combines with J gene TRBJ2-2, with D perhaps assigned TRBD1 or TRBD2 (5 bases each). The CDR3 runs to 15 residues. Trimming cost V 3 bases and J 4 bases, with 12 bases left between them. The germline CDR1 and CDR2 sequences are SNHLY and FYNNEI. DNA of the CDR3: TGTGCCAGCAGTGAGGGGCCGGGGATCACCGGGGAGCTGTTTTTT. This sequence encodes CASSEGPGITGELFF.

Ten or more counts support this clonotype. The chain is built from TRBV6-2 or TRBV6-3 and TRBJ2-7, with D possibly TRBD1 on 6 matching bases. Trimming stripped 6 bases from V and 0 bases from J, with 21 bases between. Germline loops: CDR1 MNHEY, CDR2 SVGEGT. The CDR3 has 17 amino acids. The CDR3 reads CASRRPVGKGDSYEQYF. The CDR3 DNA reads TGTGCCAGCAGGCGCCCCGTTGGAAAGGGGGACTCCTACGAGCAGTACTTC.

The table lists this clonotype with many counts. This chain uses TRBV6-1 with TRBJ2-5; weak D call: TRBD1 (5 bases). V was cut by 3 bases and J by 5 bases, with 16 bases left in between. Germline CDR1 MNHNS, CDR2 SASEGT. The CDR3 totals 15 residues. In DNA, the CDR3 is TGTGCCAGCAGTGAGGGATGGGCAGGGCGGGAGACCCAGTACTTC. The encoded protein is CASSEGWAGRETQYF.

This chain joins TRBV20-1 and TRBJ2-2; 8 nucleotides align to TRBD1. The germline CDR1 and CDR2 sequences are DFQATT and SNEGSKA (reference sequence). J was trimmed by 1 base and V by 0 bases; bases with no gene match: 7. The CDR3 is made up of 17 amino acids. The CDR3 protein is CSARDPTDRGNTGELFF. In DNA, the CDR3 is TGCAGTGCTAGAGACCCAACCGACAGGGGGAACACCGGGGAGCTGTTTTTT.

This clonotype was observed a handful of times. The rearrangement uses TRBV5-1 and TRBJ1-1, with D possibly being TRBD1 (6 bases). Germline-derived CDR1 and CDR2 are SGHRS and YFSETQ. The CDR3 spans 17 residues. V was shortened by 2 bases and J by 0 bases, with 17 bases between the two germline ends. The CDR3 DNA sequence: TGCGCCAGCAGCTTTAGCGGGGGGCGCTCGATGAACACTGAAGCTTTCTTT. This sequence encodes CASSFSGGRSMNTEAFF.

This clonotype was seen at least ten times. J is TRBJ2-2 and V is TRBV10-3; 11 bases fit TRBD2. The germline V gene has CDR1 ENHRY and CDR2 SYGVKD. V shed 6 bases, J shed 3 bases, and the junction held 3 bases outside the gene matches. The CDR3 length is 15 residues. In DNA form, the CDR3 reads TGTGCCATCAGGAAGACTAGCGGGGACACCGGGGAGCTGTTTTTT. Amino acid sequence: CAIRKTSGDTGELFF.

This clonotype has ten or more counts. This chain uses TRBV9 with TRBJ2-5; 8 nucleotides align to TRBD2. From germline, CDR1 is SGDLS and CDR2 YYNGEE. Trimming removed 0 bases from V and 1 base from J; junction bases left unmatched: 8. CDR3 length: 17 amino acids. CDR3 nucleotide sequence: TGTGCCAGCAGCGTAGGGGTGCAGGGACTAGGCCAAGAGACCCAGTACTTC. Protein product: CASSVGVQGLGQETQYF.

The CDR3 protein is CASSLYSGPLSGANVLTF. CDR3 DNA sequence: TGTGCCAGCAGTTTATACTCAGGCCCACTCTCTGGGGCCAACGTCCTGACTTTC. The chain links TRBV27 to TRBJ2-6; D is undetermined. The ends were cut back, 1 base at V and 0 bases at J, with 13 bases in the middle. Germline values: CDR1 MNHEY, CDR2 SMNVEV (reference sequence). The CDR3 length is 18 residues.

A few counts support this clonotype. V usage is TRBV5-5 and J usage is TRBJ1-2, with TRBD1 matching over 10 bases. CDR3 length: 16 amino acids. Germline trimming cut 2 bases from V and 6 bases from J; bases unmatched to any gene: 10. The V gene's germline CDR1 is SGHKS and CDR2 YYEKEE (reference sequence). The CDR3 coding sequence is TGTGCCAGCAGCTTAGGAGACGGACAGGGGGTACATGGCTACACCTTC. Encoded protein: CASSLGDGQGVHGYTF.

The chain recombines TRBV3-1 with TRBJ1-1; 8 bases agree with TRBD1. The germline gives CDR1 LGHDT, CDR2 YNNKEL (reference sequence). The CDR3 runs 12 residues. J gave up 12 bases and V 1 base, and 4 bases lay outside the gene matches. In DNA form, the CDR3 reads TGTGCCAGCAGCCAAGGGGACAGGATAACTTTCTTT. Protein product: CASSQGDRITFF.

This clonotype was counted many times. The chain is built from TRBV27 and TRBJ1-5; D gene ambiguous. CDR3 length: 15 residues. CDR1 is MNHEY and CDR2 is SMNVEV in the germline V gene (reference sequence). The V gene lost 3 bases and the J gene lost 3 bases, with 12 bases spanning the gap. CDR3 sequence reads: CASSLAFQNNQPQHF. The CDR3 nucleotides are TGTGCCAGCAGTTTGGCATTCCAGAACAATCAGCCCCAGCATTTT.